This entry features one T cell receptor (beta chain) sequence. The data originate from a study of cytotoxic CD8 clonotypes in ibrutinib-treated CLL. About the research overall: There were, on average, nearly 260,000 productive templates and 85,000 to 95,000 productive rearrangements per sample.

V was pared by 5 bases and J by 4 bases, with 12 bases between. The CDR3 is 13 amino acids. Germline loops: CDR1 SEHNR, CDR2 FQNEAQ (reference sequence). Profiled with immunoSEQ multiplex PCR; TCRdb holds only in-frame clones, not every one. The sample holds about 76,000 clones; approximately 82% are singletons and the top ten take about 38%. The TCR was taken from a human donor with chronic lymphocytic leukemia. The starting material was PBMCs, obtained after 24 months of ibrutinib treatment. This chain connects TRBV7-9 to TRBJ2-7; maybe TRBD1 (5 bases). In DNA, the CDR3 is TGTGCCAGCAGCCGACAGTCTTCATACGAGCAGTACTTC. As protein: CASSRQSSYEQYF.